In this sample, the clone carrying this TCR beta chain turned up a few times. The investigators amplified TCR beta CDR3 regions from RNA transcripts. HTBI primers were used for first-round RT-PCR of the TCR CDR3. MiXCR was run by TCRdb on the multiplex PCR reads, yielding one entry per CDR3 protein. The sample comprises over 650,000 distinct CDR3 sequences, about a sixth of which are singletons, and over 7.5% rests with the top ten. This sample is drawn from a study of T cells in Graves' hyperthyroidism and ophthalmopathy. About the research overall: The authors collected peripheral blood at initial diagnosis, before any treatment.

V was trimmed by 5 bases and J by 3 bases, leaving 13 bases between them. The CDR3 contains 15 residues. Germline V lookup: CDR1 MNHEY, CDR2 SMNVEV (reference sequence). Researchers defined stable Graves' hyperthyroidism as no ophthalmopathy progression within 18 months. Patients aged 18 to 65 had newly diagnosed hyperthyroidism lasting under 2 months. The PBMCs were sourced from fresh peripheral blood (about 9.7 ml). This chain uses TRBV27 with TRBJ2-2; D possibly uses TRBD1 or TRBD2 (5 bases each). This sequence originates from a man aged 18 to 29 with Graves' hyperthyroidism. Input material: blood. CDR3 loop: CASSRKGTDTGELFF. DNA of the CDR3: TGTGCCAGCAGTCGTAAAGGGACGGACACCGGGGAGCTGTTTTTT.